Listed below are T cell receptor beta chains from one sample, sequenced in a study of cytomegalovirus exposure and HLA in healthy donors. Assay: immunoSEQ multiplex PCR; the TCRdb copy retains only in-frame clones and omits some. The table includes about 160,000 clones, 65% to 80% detected once. Input material: PBMCs. The receptors come from a man aged 18 to 30 in good health and CMV-seropositive. Each CDR3 is given with its conserved first and last residue. Each record gives: V gene, D gene, clone size, J gene, CDR3 protein, CDR3 DNA. A D gene is named only where the DNA matches it firmly. Rows give clone size only sometimes, using once, few, many, or a class for an expanded clone.

TRBV6-4	NA	few	TRBJ2-3	CASSDSGGTDTQYF	TGTGCCAGCAGTGACTCGGGCGGGACAGATACGCAGTATTTT
TRBV9	NA	NA	TRBJ2-1	CASSVSGSSYNEQFF	TGTGCCAGCAGCGTATCCGGGAGCTCCTACAATGAGCAGTTCTTC
TRBV30	NA	NA	TRBJ1-2	CAWSPRIQGNYGYTF	TGTGCCTGGAGTCCACGGATTCAGGGAAACTATGGCTACACCTTC
TRBV7-8	NA	few	TRBJ1-1	CASSPPRGLNTEAFF	TGTGCCAGCAGCCCCCCGCGGGGATTGAACACTGAAGCTTTCTTT
TRBV6-5	NA	few	TRBJ2-2	CASSRFNGGELFF	TGTGCCAGCTCACGCTTTAACGGCGGGGAGCTGTTTTTT
TRBV2	TRBD1	NA	TRBJ1-2	CASSVRTGGGVGGYTF	TGTGCCAGCAGTGTCCGGACAGGGGGCGGGGTGGGTGGCTACACCTTC
TRBV11-2	NA	NA	TRBJ1-3	CASTQQFSSGNTIYF	TGTGCCAGCACACAACAGTTCTCCTCTGGAAACACCATATATTTT
TRBV5-4	NA	NA	TRBJ1-1	CASSVYREADTEAFF	TGTGCCAGCAGCGTCTACAGGGAAGCTGACACTGAAGCTTTCTTT
TRBV6-1	NA	NA	TRBJ1-4	CASSERYGLTNEKLFF	TGTGCCAGCAGTGAAAGATATGGCTTAACTAATGAAAAACTGTTTTTT
TRBV19	NA	once	TRBJ2-1	CASSLGSLSYNEQFF	TGTGCCAGTAGTCTGGGCAGCCTCTCCTACAATGAGCAGTTCTTC
TRBV4-2	TRBD2	NA	TRBJ2-1	CASSQDMSGGARNEQFF	TGTGCCAGCAGCCAAGATATGAGCGGGGGGGCTCGGAATGAGCAGTTCTTC
TRBV6-1	NA	NA	TRBJ2-5	CASSLRQETQYF	TGTGCCAGCAGTCTGCGCCAAGAGACCCAGTACTTC
TRBV12-5	NA	once	TRBJ2-2	CASGLARDTENTGELFF	TGTGCTAGTGGTTTGGCTCGGGACACCGAGAACACCGGGGAGCTGTTTTTT
TRBV13	NA	NA	TRBJ1-2	CASSSTGNYGYTF	TGTGCCAGCAGCTCGACGGGGAACTATGGCTACACCTTC
TRBV19	TRBD1	NA	TRBJ1-1	CASIPLGQGAEAFF	TGTGCCAGTATCCCGCTAGGACAGGGGGCTGAAGCTTTCTTT
TRBV19	NA	NA	TRBJ1-5	CASSIQNSNQPQHF	TGTGCCAGTAGTATCCAAAATAGCAATCAGCCCCAGCATTTT
TRBV6-1	NA	NA	TRBJ1-2	CASSAGGTAYGYTF	TGTGCCAGCAGCGCAGGCGGGACGGCCTATGGCTACACCTTC
TRBV7-9	TRBD1	few	TRBJ1-4	CASSPPYRDRDEKLFF	TGTGCCAGCAGCCCCCCGTACCGGGACAGGGATGAAAAACTGTTTTTT
TRBV5-6	NA	NA	TRBJ1-2	CASSPMQGNYGYTF	TGTGCCAGCAGCCCCATGCAGGGGAACTATGGCTACACCTTC
TRBV7-6	TRBD1	few	TRBJ2-5	CASSLEAGQGGETQYF	TGTGCCAGCAGCTTAGAGGCGGGACAGGGGGGAGAGACCCAGTACTTC